This TCR beta chain originates from a study of blood T cell repertoires in COVID-19. Study details: T cells, B-cell-depleted T cells, or PBMCs supplied cDNA or gDNA.

In the original workflow: Reference gene primers were amplified, and this amplification served to estimate nucleated cell counts. Sequencing used immunoSEQ multiplex PCR; TCRdb keeps in-frame clones, though not all of them. V, J and clone size are taken as reported in that table, and D and trimming were inferred from the DNA itself. Of about 210,000 clones detected, approximately 81% appear once; the ten largest clones hold about 9.8%. In this sample, this clone turned up once. This CDR3 has 14 residues. Ages ranged from 18 to 89 years, with residence in about 23 US areas. The study assigned cohorts using participant-reported clinical history.

Specimen: PBMCs or T cells enriched from blood (not recorded which). This sequence originates from a woman in her forties or fifties with acute COVID-19. The J gene is TRBJ2-7, the V gene TRBV21-1; TRBD2 reflects the table's D call only, with no check against the DNA. TRBV21-1 is a listed pseudogene. DNA of the CDR3: TGTGCCAGCAGGCTAGCGGGAGCCCCCTACGAGCAGTACTTC. This sequence encodes CASRLAGAPYEQYF.